This T cell receptor beta chain was obtained from a study of T cells in Graves' hyperthyroidism and ophthalmopathy. Findings of the study overall: The model forecast ophthalmopathy, anticipating it by a median roughly 6.3 months before onset.

Points on this clonotype: Its antigen is undetermined.

The source material, RNA transcripts, was used to amplify TCR beta CDR3 regions. The study used the HTBI primer set for a first-round RT-PCR of the TCR CDR3. TCRdb independently ran MiXCR on the multiplex PCR reads; one entry per CDR3 protein. The sample yields about 710,000 distinct CDR3 sequences, roughly 15% seen once. The CDR3 consists of 14 residues. V was pared by 4 bases and J by 2 bases, with 6 bases between. The germline V gene encodes CDR1 MGHDK and CDR2 SYGVNS. V gene TRBV25-1 combines with J gene TRBJ1-6; D not certain. Sequencing was done on a sample of blood. This receptor was obtained from a man aged 18-30 years with Graves' hyperthyroidism. CDR3 protein: CASSADPYNSPLHF. DNA of the CDR3: TGTGCCAGCAGTGCGGACCCCTATAATTCACCCCTCCACTTT.